The entry that follows covers one TCR beta chain sequence. Its antigen remains unknown. This sample was taken from a study of T and B cells in COVID-19 patients. Study overall: Median age was approximately 33 years in the recovered cohort and around 63 years in the active-infection cohort. In the active-infection cohort, about 90% of the roughly 20 patients had comorbidities linked to unfavorable COVID-19 outcome. Notes on the study in general: Active COVID-19 showed highly clonal TRB repertoires; recovery showed diversity and richness above healthy donors. In COVID-19 patients, T cell receptor beta variable and joining gene use was reportedly strongly skewed.

TRB was amplified from approximately 250-500 ng of blood genomic DNA. TRB rearrangements were amplified by multiplex PCR with BIOMED2 TRB-A/B primers. Using its own MiXCR run on the multiplex PCR reads, TCRdb lists one record per CDR3 protein. The sample shows 5,500 to 8,000 distinct CDR3 sequences, over 25% of them seen only once. The sequenced sample was blood. The TCR originated in a human donor who had recovered from COVID-19.

The CDR3 here is CASGTGNGYTF. CDR3 coding DNA: TGTGCCAGCGGCACGGGGAACGGCTACACCTTC. This chain connects TRBV6-6 to TRBJ1-2; D gene uncertain. CDR3 length equals 11 residues. V was clipped by 8 bases and J by 8 bases, with 12 bases between them. Germline V gives CDR1 MNHNY, CDR2 SVGAGI (reference sequence).